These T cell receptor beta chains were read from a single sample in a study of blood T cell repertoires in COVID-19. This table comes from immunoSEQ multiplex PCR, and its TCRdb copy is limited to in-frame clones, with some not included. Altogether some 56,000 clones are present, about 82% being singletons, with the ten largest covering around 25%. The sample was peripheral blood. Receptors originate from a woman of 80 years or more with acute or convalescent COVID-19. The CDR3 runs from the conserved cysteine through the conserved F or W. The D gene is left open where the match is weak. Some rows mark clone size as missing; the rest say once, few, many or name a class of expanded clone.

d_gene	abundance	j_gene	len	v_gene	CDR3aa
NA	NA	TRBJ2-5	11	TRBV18	CASSPGETQYF
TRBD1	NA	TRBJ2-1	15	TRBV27	CASRTGQAGWNEQFF
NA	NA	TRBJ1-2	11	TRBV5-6	CASSLQAGYTF
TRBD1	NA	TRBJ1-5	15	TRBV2	CASSKLQGADQPQHF
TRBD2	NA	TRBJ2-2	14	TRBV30	CAWGLALNTGELFF
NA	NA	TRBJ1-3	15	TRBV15	CATSRDAMRGDTIYF
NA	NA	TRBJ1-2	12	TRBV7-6	CASSFTVYGYTF
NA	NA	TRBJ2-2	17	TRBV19	CASSIGGGVWNTGELFF
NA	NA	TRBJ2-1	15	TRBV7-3	CASSLTMGAYNEQFF
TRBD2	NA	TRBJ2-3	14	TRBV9	CASSPSGSTDTQYF
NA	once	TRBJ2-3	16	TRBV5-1	CASSLGSSATTDTQYF
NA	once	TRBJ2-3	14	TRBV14	CASSQDRATDTQYF
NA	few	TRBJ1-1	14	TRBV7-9	CASSSKGENTEAFF
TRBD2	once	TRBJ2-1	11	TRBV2	CASDRAGEQFF
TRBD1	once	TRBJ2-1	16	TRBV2	CASSKGQGRSYNEQFF
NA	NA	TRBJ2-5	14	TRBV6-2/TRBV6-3	CASSYGRGKETQYF
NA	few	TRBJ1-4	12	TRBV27	CASSPPGEKLFF
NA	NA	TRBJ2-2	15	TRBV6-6	CASSPVSRDAGELFF
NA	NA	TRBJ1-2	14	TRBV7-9	CASSLSQQPRGYTF
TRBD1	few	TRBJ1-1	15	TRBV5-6	CASSWGGQAVTEAFF
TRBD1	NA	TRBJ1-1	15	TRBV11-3	CASSRQGATNTEAFF
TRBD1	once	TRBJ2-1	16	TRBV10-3	CAISESAGQGNNEQFF
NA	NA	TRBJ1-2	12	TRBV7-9	CASSSPGQGYTF
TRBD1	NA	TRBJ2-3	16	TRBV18	CASSPPRAGGKDTQYF
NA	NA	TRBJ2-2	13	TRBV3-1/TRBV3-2	CASRPGSTGELFF
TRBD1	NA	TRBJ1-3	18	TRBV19	CASSIGLLPGQGGNTIYF
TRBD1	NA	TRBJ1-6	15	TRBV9	CASSTRQGVSSPLHF
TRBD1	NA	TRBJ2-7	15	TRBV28	CASSLLNRGAYEQYF
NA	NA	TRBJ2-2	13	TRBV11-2	CASSLVFSGELFF
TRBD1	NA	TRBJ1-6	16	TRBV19	CASSINRGQPNSPLHF
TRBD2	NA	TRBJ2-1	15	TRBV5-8	CASSLAGLAGNEQFF
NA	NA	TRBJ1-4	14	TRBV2	CASSDSGTNEKLFF
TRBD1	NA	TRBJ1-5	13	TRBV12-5	CASGGTGVQPQHF
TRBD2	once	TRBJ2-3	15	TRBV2	CASNEGLGGTDTQYF
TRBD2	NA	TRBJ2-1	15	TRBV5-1	CASSGTSGKLNEQFF
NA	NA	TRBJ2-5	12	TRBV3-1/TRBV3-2	CASSRDQETQYF
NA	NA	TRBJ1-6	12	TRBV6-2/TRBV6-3	CASSYTGPPLHF
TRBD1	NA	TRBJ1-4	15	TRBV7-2	CASSRLTGANEKLFF
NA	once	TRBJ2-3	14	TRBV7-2	CASSLGPYTDTQYF
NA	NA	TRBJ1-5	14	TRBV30	CAWSVGGGNQPQHF
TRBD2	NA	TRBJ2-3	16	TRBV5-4	CASSSPASGSTDTQYF